This T cell receptor beta chain emerged from a study of CD8+ T cells in alopecia areata. The study, taken as a whole, reports: Many expanded lesional clones persisted in scalp and blood during tofacitinib treatment.

The sample's treatment: oral pan-JAK inhibitor, 5-10 mg twice daily. A remark on this clone: The target antigen is unknown.

It was cDNA, reverse transcribed from extracted RNA, that served as the sequencing template. Using immunoSEQ multiplex PCR, the repertoire was profiled, and TCRdb retains in-frame clones only, with some absent. The table shows 150,000 or so clones, with roughly 63% occurring only once. Trimming removed 2 bases at V and 11 bases at J, with 15 bases between. Germline CDR1 is KGHSH and CDR2 is LQKENI. The CDR3 has 13 amino acids. The origin of this receptor is a human donor with alopecia areata. The material sequenced was CD4+ T cells sorted from blood, taken at approximately week 60, from a patient treated with tofacitinib. V gene TRBV18 combines with J gene TRBJ1-1; maybe TRBD1 (6 bases). The CDR3 coding sequence is TGTGCCAGCTCACCAGCACTTCAGGGGCGGGCTTTCTTT. It encodes CASSPALQGRAFF.